The rows below give T cell receptor beta chains drawn from one sample of a study of cytomegalovirus exposure and HLA in healthy donors. Sequencing was performed with immunoSEQ multiplex PCR; in TCRdb, only in-frame clones are kept and a portion is missing. Of about 190,000 clones listed, about 84% are singletons. Sequencing was performed on PBMCs. These receptors originate from a woman aged 30 to 39 in good health and CMV-seropositive. The CDR3 runs from the conserved cysteine through the conserved F or W. The D gene is left open where the match is weak. Only part of the rows carry a size: once, few, many, or a class if the clone is expanded.

clone_size | j_call | v_call | d_call | cdr3_aa | cdr3_nt
NA | TRBJ1-4 | TRBV28 | TRBD1 | CASSSEQGSFEKLFF | TGTGCCAGCAGTTCGGAACAGGGGTCATTCGAAAAACTGTTTTTT
NA | TRBJ1-4 | TRBV19 | NA | CASSIFERNEKLFF | TGTGCCAGTAGTATTTTTGAGAGGAATGAAAAACTGTTTTTT
NA | TRBJ2-3 | TRBV27 | NA | CASSFIPTSTDTQYF | TGTGCCAGCAGTTTCATTCCAACTAGCACAGATACGCAGTATTTT
few | TRBJ2-7 | TRBV5-1 | NA | CASSLVAGTYEQYF | TGCGCCAGCAGCTTGGTGGCAGGCACCTACGAGCAGTACTTC
NA | TRBJ1-1 | TRBV19 | NA | CASRGGFRTEAFF | TGTGCCAGTAGGGGAGGTTTCAGGACTGAAGCTTTCTTT
NA | TRBJ2-1 | TRBV5-8 | NA | CASSLGLGPRSYNEQFF | TGTGCCAGCAGCTTGGGGCTAGGTCCTAGATCCTACAATGAGCAGTTCTTC
NA | TRBJ2-1 | TRBV4-1 | TRBD2 | CASSLWPSSGIEQFF | TGCGCCAGCAGCCTTTGGCCCTCTAGCGGTATTGAGCAGTTCTTC
NA | TRBJ2-1 | TRBV7-8 | TRBD2 | CASSRRTSGPYNEQFF | TGTGCCAGCAGCCGGCGGACTAGCGGGCCCTACAATGAGCAGTTCTTC
NA | TRBJ1-5 | TRBV21-1 | NA | CASTPGQGAYSNQPQHF | TGTGCCAGCACCCCGGGACAGGGGGCTTATAGCAATCAGCCCCAGCATTTT
NA | TRBJ1-1 | TRBV28 | NA | CASSLGGIDTEAFF | TGTGCCAGCAGTTTGGGGGGGATCGACACTGAAGCTTTCTTT
NA | TRBJ1-1 | TRBV7-2 | NA | CASSPAGKPEAFF | TGTGCCAGCAGTCCGGCGGGCAAGCCTGAAGCTTTCTTT
NA | TRBJ2-7 | TRBV12-5 | TRBD1 | CASGPGGLTDRLDSYEQYF | TGTGCTAGTGGTCCCGGAGGATTAACGGACAGGCTGGACTCCTACGAGCAGTACTTC
few | TRBJ2-1 | TRBV7-2 | TRBD2 | CATEGAGEGDSYNEQFF | TGTGCCACCGAGGGTGCGGGAGAAGGAGACTCCTACAATGAGCAGTTCTTC
NA | TRBJ2-1 | TRBV11-2 | NA | CASSPGGIGEQFF | TGTGCCAGCAGCCCTGGCGGGATCGGTGAGCAGTTCTTC
NA | TRBJ2-4 | TRBV19 | NA | CASSITSGTFKNIQYF | TGTGCCAGTAGTATAACGAGCGGGACATTCAAAAACATTCAGTACTTC
NA | TRBJ2-5 | TRBV7-9 | TRBD2 | CASSPGGFGRAETQYF | TGTGCCAGCAGCCCGGGGGGTTTCGGGAGGGCCGAGACCCAGTACTTC
NA | TRBJ2-1 | TRBV5-8 | NA | CASSLGGGVRGEQFF | TGTGCCAGCAGCTTGGGAGGAGGGGTCAGAGGTGAGCAGTTCTTC
NA | TRBJ2-1 | TRBV7-7 | TRBD1 | CASSRSGTGIDEQFF | TGTGCTAGCAGCAGATCCGGGACAGGGATCGATGAGCAGTTCTTC
NA | TRBJ1-2 | TRBV7-9 | TRBD1 | CASTMGETGRDRGYTF | TGTGCCAGCACCATGGGGGAGACAGGGAGAGATCGGGGCTACACCTTC
NA | TRBJ2-5 | TRBV18 | NA | CASSPGHFQETQYF | TGTGCCAGCTCACCCGGACACTTCCAAGAGACCCAGTACTTC
few | TRBJ1-1 | TRBV5-1 | TRBD1 | CASSTRTGFLENTEAFF | TGCGCCAGCAGCACACGGACAGGGTTCTTGGAGAACACTGAAGCTTTCTTT
once | TRBJ2-7 | TRBV2 | NA | CASSDPGSSYEQYF | TGTGCCAGCAGTGACCCGGGGAGCTCCTACGAGCAGTACTTC
NA | TRBJ1-5 | TRBV4-1 | NA | CASSQERGQPQHF | TGCGCCAGCAGCCAAGAACGGGGACAGCCCCAGCATTTT
NA | TRBJ2-3 | TRBV4-1 | NA | CASSLRGAVADTQYF | TGCGCCAGCAGCCTCCGGGGGGCCGTGGCAGATACGCAGTATTTT
NA | TRBJ1-1 | TRBV4-1 | NA | CASSPGGGYTEAFF | TGCGCCAGCAGCCCCGGCGGAGGGTACACTGAAGCTTTCTTT
NA | TRBJ2-7 | TRBV5-4 | TRBD2 | CASSTLADTNEQYF | TGTGCCAGCAGCACACTAGCGGATACCAACGAGCAGTACTTC
NA | TRBJ1-3 | TRBV6-5 | TRBD1 | CASKNEGAPGNTIYF | TGTGCCAGCAAGAATGAGGGGGCCCCTGGAAACACCATATATTTT
few | TRBJ2-7 | TRBV30 | TRBD1 | CAWSVVTGIDEQYF | TGTGCCTGGAGTGTTGTGACAGGGATCGACGAGCAGTACTTC
NA | TRBJ1-3 | TRBV29-1 | NA | CSVGTSSGNTIYF | TGCAGCGTCGGGACTAGCTCTGGAAACACCATATATTTT
NA | TRBJ2-1 | TRBV5-1 | NA | CASSPGVAEHNEQFF | TGCGCCAGCAGCCCCGGGGTAGCGGAGCACAATGAGCAGTTCTTC
few | TRBJ2-5 | TRBV7-3 | NA | CASSLWGRETQYF | TGTGCCAGCAGCTTATGGGGCCGGGAGACCCAGTACTTC
few | TRBJ2-5 | TRBV6-1 | NA | CASSARVNTPMETQYF | TGTGCCAGCAGTGCCCGGGTCAATACTCCCATGGAGACCCAGTACTTC
NA | TRBJ1-1 | TRBV16 | NA | CASSQEVEAEAFF | TGTGCCAGCAGCCAAGAAGTAGAGGCTGAAGCTTTCTTT
NA | TRBJ2-3 | TRBV5-4 | NA | CASRSTGITDTQYF | TGTGCCAGCAGGTCCACAGGGATAACAGATACGCAGTATTTT
few | TRBJ2-7 | TRBV7-8 | TRBD1 | CASSLQGQGSYYEQYF | TGTGCCAGCAGCTTACAAGGACAGGGATCGTACTACGAGCAGTACTTC
NA | TRBJ2-1 | TRBV6-6 | NA | CAIRGFSYNEQFF | TGTGCCATAAGGGGGTTTTCCTACAATGAGCAGTTCTTC
NA | TRBJ2-5 | TRBV30 | NA | CAWSALRETQYF | TGTGCCTGGAGTGCGTTGCGGGAGACCCAGTACTTC
NA | TRBJ1-5 | TRBV2 | NA | CASRQGRNQPQHF | TGTGCCAGCAGACAGGGCCGCAATCAGCCCCAGCATTTT
NA | TRBJ1-2 | TRBV6-1 | NA | CASNKPGLYYGYTF | TGTGCCAGCAATAAACCTGGACTCTACTATGGCTACACCTTC
NA | TRBJ2-7 | TRBV5-1 | TRBD1 | CASSRSGGYEQYF | TGCGCCAGCAGTAGATCAGGGGGCTACGAGCAGTACTTC